Listed below are T cell receptor beta chains from one sample, sequenced in a study of T cell changes during pregnancy in multiple sclerosis. Method: immunoSEQ multiplex PCR; TCRdb's copy keeps in-frame clones and lacks some. There are around 80,000 clones in the sample; about 90% occur only once, and 2.6% lies in the top ten. Sequencing used peripheral blood, obtained before pregnancy. These receptors originate from a female donor with multiple sclerosis, enrolled in a pregnancy study. CDR3s include the opening cysteine and the closing phenylalanine or tryptophan. D genes are given only for firm matches. Size is omitted from some rows. Given values are once, few, many or a class for expanded clones.

CDR3nt: TGCAGCGCCCGTGAGGGAAACACGAACACCGGGGAGCTGTTTTTT
CDR3aa: CSAREGNTNTGELFF
v_gene: TRBV29-1
abundance: .
j_gene: TRBJ2-2
d_gene: .

CDR3nt: TGTGCCAGCAAGGGGACAGACCTTGCAACTAATGAAAAACTGTTTTTT
CDR3aa: CASKGTDLATNEKLFF
v_gene: TRBV28
abundance: few
j_gene: TRBJ1-4
d_gene: TRBD1

CDR3nt: TGTGCCAGCAGAAATTTCCAGGGAAGCAATCAGCCCCAGCATTTT
CDR3aa: CASRNFQGSNQPQHF
v_gene: TRBV6-1
abundance: .
j_gene: TRBJ1-5
d_gene: .

CDR3nt: TGTGCCAGCAGTTTATCCCTAGCGGGCGTCCAAGAGACCCAGTACTTC
CDR3aa: CASSLSLAGVQETQYF
v_gene: TRBV28
abundance: .
j_gene: TRBJ2-5
d_gene: TRBD2

CDR3nt: TGTGCCAGTAGTATCACGGGACTAGCTCCCTACACCGAGCAGTTCTTC
CDR3aa: CASSITGLAPYTEQFF
v_gene: TRBV19
abundance: .
j_gene: TRBJ2-1
d_gene: TRBD2

CDR3nt: TGTGCCAGCAGCCCAGTCGGGGCAGATACGCAGTATTTT
CDR3aa: CASSPVGADTQYF
v_gene: TRBV7-6
abundance: .
j_gene: TRBJ2-3
d_gene: .

CDR3nt: TGTGCCAGTAGTATAGAGGGGGCAGCGGCTGCTTTCTTT
CDR3aa: CASSIEGAAAAFF
v_gene: TRBV19
abundance: .
j_gene: TRBJ1-1
d_gene: .

CDR3nt: TGTGCCAGCAGTGAGGGCGGGATTAACTCCTACGAGCAGTACTTC
CDR3aa: CASSEGGINSYEQYF
v_gene: TRBV2
abundance: .
j_gene: TRBJ2-7
d_gene: .

CDR3nt: TGTGCCAGCAGCCTAAACAATGAGCAGTTCTTC
CDR3aa: CASSLNNEQFF
v_gene: TRBV4-2
abundance: .
j_gene: TRBJ2-1
d_gene: .

CDR3nt: TGTGCCAGCAGTGAAGACCTCATTCGCGATTCTGCCGGGGCCAACGTCCTGACTTTC
CDR3aa: CASSEDLIRDSAGANVLTF
v_gene: TRBV6-1
abundance: .
j_gene: TRBJ2-6
d_gene: .

CDR3nt: TGTGCCAGCTCACGGTTCGACGGGGTGGAAGCTTTCTTT
CDR3aa: CASSRFDGVEAFF
v_gene: TRBV18
abundance: .
j_gene: TRBJ1-1
d_gene: .

CDR3nt: TGTGCCAGCAGCCCGACAGGGGGATCAGCTTTCTTT
CDR3aa: CASSPTGGSAFF
v_gene: TRBV7-9
abundance: .
j_gene: TRBJ1-1
d_gene: TRBD1

CDR3nt: TGTGCCAGCAGGTCCTCTAGCGGGAGAGCCAACGTCCTGACTTTC
CDR3aa: CASRSSSGRANVLTF
v_gene: TRBV6-6
abundance: .
j_gene: TRBJ2-6
d_gene: TRBD2

CDR3nt: TGTGCCAGCGGGGGACTAGCGGGATACAATGAGCAGTTCTTC
CDR3aa: CASGGLAGYNEQFF
v_gene: TRBV7-8
abundance: few
j_gene: TRBJ2-1
d_gene: TRBD2

CDR3nt: TGTGCCAGCAAGCGGGACGAGCAGTACTTC
CDR3aa: CASKRDEQYF
v_gene: TRBV11-2
abundance: .
j_gene: TRBJ2-7
d_gene: .

CDR3nt: TGTGCCAGCAGTTTTTCCGGGATCTCTTATACCCCCACAGATACGCAGTATTTT
CDR3aa: CASSFSGISYTPTDTQYF
v_gene: TRBV27
abundance: .
j_gene: TRBJ2-3
d_gene: .

CDR3nt: TGTGCCAGCATCCCCAGCGGGGTAGGAACAGATACGCAGTATTTT
CDR3aa: CASIPSGVGTDTQYF
v_gene: TRBV28
abundance: .
j_gene: TRBJ2-3
d_gene: TRBD2

CDR3nt: TGTGCCACCAGCAGAGAACAGGGGATGAACACTGAAGCTTTCTTT
CDR3aa: CATSREQGMNTEAFF
v_gene: TRBV15
abundance: .
j_gene: TRBJ1-1
d_gene: TRBD1

CDR3nt: TGCAGCGTTGAAGATGGGGGGGTCACAACTAATGAAAAACTGTTTTTT
CDR3aa: CSVEDGGVTTNEKLFF
v_gene: TRBV29-1
abundance: .
j_gene: TRBJ1-4
d_gene: .

CDR3nt: TGTGCCAGCAGTTTATTGGGGCCGAACACTGAAGCTTTCTTT
CDR3aa: CASSLLGPNTEAFF
v_gene: TRBV28
abundance: .
j_gene: TRBJ1-1
d_gene: .

CDR3nt: TGTGCCAGCAGCCAAGAAGGCGCGACAGTCGAGCAGTACTTC
CDR3aa: CASSQEGATVEQYF
v_gene: TRBV14
abundance: .
j_gene: TRBJ2-7
d_gene: .

CDR3nt: TGTGCCAGCAGCCCACAGGGGGCGCTTACTCAGCCCCAGCATTTT
CDR3aa: CASSPQGALTQPQHF
v_gene: TRBV28
abundance: .
j_gene: TRBJ1-5
d_gene: TRBD1

CDR3nt: TGTGCCAGTAGTATACTGGACAGGGGGCGCCGCAATGAGCAGTTCTTC
CDR3aa: CASSILDRGRRNEQFF
v_gene: TRBV19
abundance: .
j_gene: TRBJ2-1
d_gene: TRBD1

CDR3nt: TGTGCCAGCAGCCATAATCGGGGAGTGGCCTACGAGCAGTACTTC
CDR3aa: CASSHNRGVAYEQYF
v_gene: TRBV14
abundance: once
j_gene: TRBJ2-7
d_gene: .

CDR3nt: TGCAGCGTTGAAGCAGACCTGACAGGGAGCTATGGCTACACCTTC
CDR3aa: CSVEADLTGSYGYTF
v_gene: TRBV29-1
abundance: .
j_gene: TRBJ1-2
d_gene: TRBD1

CDR3nt: TGCGCCAGCAGCCAATCAGGTGCCCGCGGCTACACCTTC
CDR3aa: CASSQSGARGYTF
v_gene: TRBV4-1
abundance: .
j_gene: TRBJ1-2
d_gene: .

CDR3nt: TGTGCCAGCGAGGAGGTAGGCAGGGACAACTCTGGGGCCAACGTCCTGACTTTC
CDR3aa: CASEEVGRDNSGANVLTF
v_gene: TRBV28
abundance: .
j_gene: TRBJ2-6
d_gene: .

CDR3nt: TGTGCCAGCAGCCACCCGGACAGGCCTTCCTACGAGCAGTACTTC
CDR3aa: CASSHPDRPSYEQYF
v_gene: TRBV7-9
abundance: .
j_gene: TRBJ2-7
d_gene: TRBD1

CDR3nt: TGTGCAAGTCGCTTAGTGGGCCTAGCGGGAGGGGATCGGAGCTCCTACAATGAGCAGTTCTTC
CDR3aa: CASRLVGLAGGDRSSYNEQFF
v_gene: TRBV12-2
abundance: .
j_gene: TRBJ2-1
d_gene: .

CDR3nt: TGTGCCATCAGTGAGGGGGCATACTCTGGAAACACCATATATTTT
CDR3aa: CAISEGAYSGNTIYF
v_gene: TRBV10-3
abundance: .
j_gene: TRBJ1-3
d_gene: .

CDR3nt: TGTGCCAGCAGCCAAGATTTGAGGGAGAACACCGGGGAGCTGTTTTTT
CDR3aa: CASSQDLRENTGELFF
v_gene: TRBV4-2
abundance: .
j_gene: TRBJ2-2
d_gene: .

CDR3nt: TGTGCCAGCAGCTTGGTTAGGGGCGACGAGCAGTACTTC
CDR3aa: CASSLVRGDEQYF
v_gene: TRBV5-5
abundance: .
j_gene: TRBJ2-7
d_gene: .

CDR3nt: TGTGCCAGCAGTTTACTCTCTGGGGCCAACGTCCTGACTTTC
CDR3aa: CASSLLSGANVLTF
v_gene: TRBV27
abundance: .
j_gene: TRBJ2-6
d_gene: .

CDR3nt: TGTGCCAGCAGCTTCCAGGAAAGGCTCCACACCGGGGAGCTGTTTTTT
CDR3aa: CASSFQERLHTGELFF
v_gene: TRBV7-6
abundance: .
j_gene: TRBJ2-2
d_gene: .

CDR3nt: TGTGCCAGCAGTTTAAATACAGCTACTTATGGCTACACCTTC
CDR3aa: CASSLNTATYGYTF
v_gene: TRBV6-6
abundance: once
j_gene: TRBJ1-2
d_gene: .

CDR3nt: TGTGCCAGCAGGGGCGGGGTCCCAGATACGCAGTATTTT
CDR3aa: CASRGGVPDTQYF
v_gene: TRBV2
abundance: .
j_gene: TRBJ2-3
d_gene: .

CDR3nt: TGTGCCAGCAGCTTGGCAAATGGCTACACCTTC
CDR3aa: CASSLANGYTF
v_gene: TRBV5-6
abundance: .
j_gene: TRBJ1-2
d_gene: .